Within the sample, the clone carrying this T cell receptor beta chain is medium-sized. Its antigen is unknown. These data come from a study of type 1 regulatory T cells. About the research overall: An in vitro protocol generated T-allo10, a Tr1-enriched, alloantigen-specific CD4 T cell product.

The graft donor-derived T-allo10 cells reportedly recognize host alloantigens, are anergic, and suppress alloantigen-specifically. Per the germline V gene, CDR1 is MRHNA and CDR2 is SNTAGT. CDR3 size: 16 residues. The V and J ends lost 4 bases and 4 bases, in that order; junction bases with no gene match: 11. Each CDR3 protein gets one entry after TCRdb re-called the reads with MiXCR. This table has around 6,200 distinct CDR3 sequences, roughly a quarter appearing once. This sequence joins TRBV6-4 and TRBJ1-2; 8 bases line up with TRBD1. Sequencing was performed on cultured T cells, either the whole culture or a sorted T cell fraction (not recorded which). Subset of the sample: Tr1-enriched cell product generated in vitro against host alloantigens. This TCR derives from a human donor in good health. This chain's CDR3 is CASSGDRQGPGYGYTF. Here the CDR3 DNA reads TGTGCCAGCAGTGGGGACCGACAGGGGCCTGGCTATGGCTACACCTTC.